The sequence of this T cell receptor beta chain was determined in a study of T cells after posttransplantation cyclophosphamide. Sequencing was performed with immunoSEQ multiplex PCR; in TCRdb, only in-frame clones are kept and a portion is missing. The table has 6,000 to 8,500 clones, roughly 86% seen once; the top ten hold more than 20%. Treatment was busulfan-fludarabine conditioning, a marrow graft, and cyclophosphamide on days +3 and +4. The specimen was PBMCs, collected after allogeneic stem cell transplant with posttransplant cyclophosphamide. The sequence derives from a female patient aged 45-60 years who received an allogeneic stem cell transplant from a related donor, was CMV-positive, and had no GVHD. Some T cells may arise from the graft donor.

CDR3: CASRVDREGDTIYF. The CDR3 nucleotides read TGTGCCAGCCGGGTAGACAGGGAAGGTGACACCATATATTTT. The rearrangement uses TRBV6-1 and TRBJ1-3; TRBD1 agrees at 7 bases. V shed 8 bases and J 8 bases; nucleotides not matched to a gene: 12. Looked up from germline, CDR1 is MNHNS and CDR2 is SASEGT. The CDR3 consists of 14 residues.